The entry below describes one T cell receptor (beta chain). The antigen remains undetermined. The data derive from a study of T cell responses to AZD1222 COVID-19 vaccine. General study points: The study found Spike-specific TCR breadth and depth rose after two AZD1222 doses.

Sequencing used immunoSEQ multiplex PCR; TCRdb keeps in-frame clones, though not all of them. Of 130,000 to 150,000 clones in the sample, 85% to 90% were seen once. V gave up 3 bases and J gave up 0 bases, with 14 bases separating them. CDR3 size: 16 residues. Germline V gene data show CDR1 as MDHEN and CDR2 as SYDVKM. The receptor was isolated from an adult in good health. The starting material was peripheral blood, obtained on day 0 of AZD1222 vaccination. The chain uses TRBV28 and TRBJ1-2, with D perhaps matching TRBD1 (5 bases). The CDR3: CASSFDSRGSNYGYTF. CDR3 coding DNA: TGTGCCAGCAGTTTCGACAGCCGAGGCTCTAACTATGGCTACACCTTC.